Listed here are 10 T cell receptor beta chains from one sample, sequenced in a study of radiotherapy plus CTLA-4 blockade in lung cancer. Sequencing used immunoSEQ multiplex PCR; TCRdb keeps in-frame clones, though not all of them. Of some 52,000 clones in the sample, 70% to 85% were seen once. Here the sequenced sample was peripheral blood, taken from a patient treated with radiotherapy plus ipilimumab. These receptor sequences come from a human donor with non-small cell lung cancer who had a partial response to radiotherapy plus ipilimumab.

The J gene is TRBJ2-7, the V gene TRBV11-2; TRBD2 agrees at 12 bases. Germline loops: CDR1 SGHAT, CDR2 FQNNGV. The V and J ends lost 5 bases and 7 bases, in that order; junction bases with no gene match: 18. The CDR3 covers 18 residues. Here the CDR3 DNA reads TGTGCCAGCAGCCCCCGGGCTAGCGGGGGGGCCGGGAGGGGAGAGCAGTACTTC. It encodes CASSPRASGGAGRGEQYF.

This clone is a singleton in its sample. The chain carries TRBV7-9 and TRBJ2-2, with TRBD1 matching over 7 bases. This CDR3 contains 13 residues. Germline CDR1 and CDR2: SEHNR and FQNEAQ (reference sequence). V lost 11 bases to trimming and J lost 7 bases; unmatched junction nucleotides: 10. CDR3 sequence: CAGSTGSVGELFF. In DNA, the CDR3 is TGTGCCGGGTCGACAGGGAGTGTCGGGGAGCTGTTTTTT. The complete variable domain, with remaining parts taken from reference TRBV7-9 and TRBJ2-2, reads DTGVSQNPRHKITKRGQNVTFRCDPISEHNRLYWYRQTLGQGPEFLTYFQNEAQLEKSRLLSDRFSAERPKGSFSTLEIQRTEQGDSAMYLCAGSTGSVGELFFGEGSRLTVL.

This chain connects TRBV27 to TRBJ2-2, with TRBD1 matching over 10 bases. The V gene's germline CDR1 is MNHEY and CDR2 SMNVEV (reference sequence). The CDR3 totals 18 residues. The ends lost 5 bases at V and 0 bases at J; junction bases unmatched: 9. The DNA for the CDR3 is TGTGCCAGCAGTCCACGGACAGGGGGGATAACGAACACCGGGGAGCTGTTTTTT. Its protein product is CASSPRTGGITNTGELFF.

This clone appeared a few times. The chain's CDR3 is CASSAATSGVRDTQYF. The CDR3 DNA follows: TGTGCCAGCAGCGCCGCGACTAGCGGGGTAAGAGATACGCAGTATTTT. The rearrangement links TRBV5-6 to TRBJ2-3; 11 bases agree with TRBD2. The germline V gene encodes CDR1 SGHDT and CDR2 YYEEEE. The V and J ends lost 4 bases and 5 bases, in that order; junction bases with no gene match: 9. The length of the CDR3 is 16 residues.

V gene TRBV10-1 combines with J gene TRBJ2-3, with a possible D match to TRBD1 (6 bases). Germline V CDR1 and CDR2: WNHNN, SYGVQD (reference sequence). This CDR3 has 12 amino acids. Trimming took off 6 bases at V and 5 bases at J, with 9 bases between the two ends. CDR3 region: CASRQGLDTQYF. The CDR3 coding sequence is TGCGCCAGCAGGCAGGGGTTAGATACGCAGTATTTT.

V gene TRBV7-2 combines with J gene TRBJ1-4; a weak D match, TRBD1 (6 bases). Deletions cut 5 bases from V and 6 bases from J, with 13 bases between. This CDR3 is built from 14 residues. The germline V gene has CDR1 SGHTA and CDR2 FQGNSA. CDR3 loop: CASSIGTNHEKLFF. CDR3 DNA: TGTGCCAGCAGCATTGGGACAAATCATGAAAAACTGTTTTTT.

This clone came up once. CDR3 bases: TGTGCCAGCAGCCGTCCCTCAGGTGAAAAACTGTTTTTT. Protein sequence: CASSRPSGEKLFF. The chain carries TRBV28 and TRBJ1-4; no clear D gene. CDR3 length: 13 amino acids. Trimming pared 6 bases from V and 7 bases from J, leaving 12 bases between. CDR1 is MDHEN, CDR2 SYDVKM, per germline.

The chain carries TRBV7-6 and TRBJ2-7, with 7 bases fitting TRBD1. Germline trimming cut 5 bases from V and 3 bases from J; bases unmatched to any gene: 4. Germline values: CDR1 SGHVS, CDR2 FNYEAQ. This CDR3 has 13 residues. The CDR3 loop is CASSGTDYYEQYF. CDR3 in DNA: TGTGCCAGCAGCGGGACAGATTACTACGAGCAGTACTTC.

The V call is TRBV6-4, the J call TRBJ2-1, with 13 bases identical to TRBD2. The CDR3 length is 14 residues. Germline trimming cut 4 bases from V and 6 bases from J; bases unmatched to any gene: 0. Germline V gene lookup returns CDR1 MRHNA and CDR2 SNTAGT. The CDR3 loop is CASSGLAGGNEQFF. Written as DNA, the CDR3 is TGTGCCAGCAGTGGACTAGCGGGGGGCAATGAGCAGTTCTTC.

The chain joins TRBV15 to TRBJ2-7; D not resolved. Germline-derived CDR1 and CDR2 are LNHNV and YYDKDF (reference sequence). Trimming shortened V by 3 bases and J by 6 bases, and 9 bases separated the two germline ends. This CDR3 spans 12 amino acids. CDR3 in amino acids: CATSSPPGEQYF. The CDR3 DNA follows: TGTGCCACCAGCAGTCCCCCGGGCGAGCAGTACTTC.